A selection of T cell receptor beta chains follows, all from one sample in a study of blood T cell repertoires in COVID-19. Data came from immunoSEQ multiplex PCR; TCRdb stores just in-frame clones and leaves some out. The table lists about 180,000 clones, around 79% of them singletons. Sequencing was performed on peripheral blood. Every receptor here comes from a woman aged 70-85 years with acute or convalescent COVID-19. Each CDR3 is given with its conserved first and last residue. Fields, in order: CDR3 length, V gene, J gene, D gene, clone size, CDR3 protein, CDR3 DNA. D genes are given only for firm matches. Size values are once, few and many counts, or a class for expanded clones, and some rows have none.

>16|TRBV5-3|TRBJ1-5|TRBD1|NA
CARRADRDRGHQPQHF
TGTGCCAGAAGGGCCGACAGGGACAGGGGCCATCAGCCCCAGCATTTT
>16|TRBV18|TRBJ2-1|TRBD2|NA
CASSPLGGSVNNEQFF
TGTGCCAGCTCACCCTTGGGCGGGAGTGTAAACAATGAGCAGTTCTTC
>14|TRBV5-1|TRBJ1-4|NA|once
CASSKTASNEKLFF
TGCGCCAGCAGCAAGACAGCGTCTAATGAAAAACTGTTTTTT
>14|TRBV5-1|TRBJ2-7|TRBD1|NA
CASSSGTGSDEQYF
TGCGCCAGCAGCTCTGGGACAGGGAGCGACGAGCAGTACTTC
>16|TRBV27|TRBJ1-6|NA|once
CASFPWDSGRNSPLHF
TGTGCCAGCTTCCCCTGGGACTCAGGTCGAAATTCACCCCTCCACTTT
>16|TRBV5-1|TRBJ2-7|NA|NA
CASSLEGAGGSYEQYF
TGCGCCAGCAGCTTGGAAGGGGCCGGGGGCTCCTACGAGCAGTACTTC
>13|TRBV7-6|TRBJ1-1|NA|NA
CASSFQENTEAFF
TGTGCCAGCAGCTTTCAGGAGAACACTGAAGCTTTCTTT
>14|TRBV7-8|TRBJ2-3|TRBD2|NA
CASRQTSGSDTQYF
TGTGCCAGCAGGCAGACTAGCGGGAGCGATACGCAGTATTTT
>13|TRBV6-5|TRBJ1-3|NA|NA
CASLGGPGNTIYF
TGTGCCAGTTTGGGGGGGCCTGGAAACACCATATATTTT
>17|TRBV19|TRBJ1-6|TRBD1|NA
CASSDGQGAEVSSPLHF
TGTGCCAGTAGTGACGGACAGGGGGCCGAAGTTAGTTCACCCCTCCACTTT
>14|TRBV3-1/TRBV3-2|TRBJ1-1|TRBD1|NA
CASRRAGQGYEAFF
TGTGCCAGCAGGAGGGCGGGACAGGGATATGAAGCTTTCTTT
>14|TRBV7-9|TRBJ1-1|NA|NA
CASSRESGGTEAFF
TGTGCCAGCAGCCGGGAGTCAGGAGGGACTGAAGCTTTCTTT
>14|TRBV19|TRBJ1-2|TRBD1|NA
CASSPGQGSYGYTF
TGTGCCAGTAGCCCGGGACAGGGATCCTATGGCTACACCTTC
>16|TRBV6-6|TRBJ1-5|TRBD1|NA
CASIRKTGADDQPQHF
TGTGCCAGCATTCGGAAGACAGGGGCGGACGATCAGCCCCAGCATTTT
>11|TRBV23-1|TRBJ1-1|NA|NA
CGTQGRTEAFF
TGCGGAACCCAGGGAAGAACTGAAGCTTTCTTT
>15|TRBV5-3|TRBJ2-7|NA|NA
CARSLPGLRPSEQYF
TGTGCCAGAAGCCTTCCGGGACTTCGGCCGAGCGAGCAGTACTTC
>16|TRBV30|TRBJ1-1|NA|NA
CASRRNLGQINTEAFF
TGTGCCTCCCGAAGGAATTTAGGACAGATAAACACTGAAGCTTTCTTT
>12|TRBV7-2|TRBJ1-2|TRBD1|NA
CASSIDRGSYTF
TGTGCCAGCAGCATCGACAGGGGTAGCTACACCTTC
>15|TRBV6-1|TRBJ2-2|NA|NA
CASSEGLAHTGELFF
TGTGCCAGCAGTGAAGGGCTAGCGCATACCGGGGAGCTGTTTTTT
>13|TRBV5-5|TRBJ1-2|TRBD1|NA
CASSRQGADGYTF
TGTGCCAGCAGCCGACAGGGGGCGGATGGCTACACCTTC
>16|TRBV6-5|TRBJ2-1|TRBD2|NA
CASSYPSGLVQYEQFF
TGTGCCAGCAGTTACCCCTCGGGACTAGTACAATATGAGCAGTTCTTC
>15|TRBV27|TRBJ1-2|TRBD1|NA
CASSPGQGYIYGYTF
TGTGCCAGCAGCCCGGGACAGGGGTACATCTATGGCTACACCTTC
>14|TRBV7-2|TRBJ2-5|NA|once
CASSLTRAQETQYF
TGTGCCAGCAGCTTAACCAGGGCACAAGAGACCCAGTACTTC
>15|TRBV30|TRBJ2-2|NA|NA
CAWRGHTGIAGELFF
TGTGCCTGGAGGGGTCACACAGGGATCGCCGGGGAGCTGTTTTTT
>13|TRBV6-5|TRBJ1-5|NA|NA
CASRLQGLQPQHF
TGTGCCAGCAGGTTACAGGGTTTACAGCCCCAGCATTTT
>14|TRBV11-2|TRBJ2-7|TRBD2|NA
CASSLSGGVSEQYF
TGTGCCAGCAGCTTAAGTGGGGGGGTATCCGAGCAGTACTTC